This record looks at one T cell receptor (beta chain) sequence and its context. This sample is drawn from a study of shared clonotypes between healthy human individuals. Study summary: Each donor had three CD4 naive, three CD4 memory, two CD8 naive and one CD8 memory plate.

The material for each subset, its genomic DNA, was split evenly across several immunoSEQ plates. Authors' analysis steps: Without quality scores, immunoSEQ junctional reads could not be filtered like full-length reads. Only in-frame clones appear in the TCRdb table, and some are missing; sequencing was by immunoSEQ multiplex PCR. The DNA gave D and trimming, while V, J and clone size come from that table. This table has around 1.9 million clones, 80% to 95% appearing once. Selected positively for CCR7 and CD45RO-negative, naive CD8 cells excluded terminally differentiated effector memory CD45RA+ cells. Each sample came from a Caucasian adult donor living in Nashville, Tennessee. The CDR3 runs to 17 residues. Germline trimming cut 1 base from V and 2 bases from J; bases unmatched to any gene: 8. Germline V gene data show CDR1 as PRHDT and CDR2 as FYEKMQ (reference sequence).

The chain uses TRBV13 and TRBJ2-7; 10 bases match TRBD2. The clonotype originates from a man aged 18 to 35 in good health. Some clones in this sample may be carry-over from other donors' samples. The sequenced sample was naive CD8+ T cells from PBMCs. CDR3 bases: TGTGCCAGCAGCTTAGTCCCACTAGCGGGATTCACCTACGAGCAGTACTTC. Translation: CASSLVPLAGFTYEQYF.